The source of this TCR beta chain is a study of long-term antiretroviral therapy in people with HIV. Of note for this clone: As yet, its antigen is unknown.

Trimming took off 1 base at V and 4 bases at J, with 9 bases between the two ends. The CDR3 totals 14 residues. CDR1 is SGHDT, CDR2 YYEEEE, per germline. Points from the study as a whole: Across all time points, the repertoire was dominated by clones that expanded before ART. Even long-term ART left TRB diversity below transplant donor controls, despite gains.

Researchers report immunoSEQ v3.0 was run at survey level. The repertoire was sequenced with immunoSEQ multiplex PCR; TCRdb's copy has only in-frame clones and lacks some. The data contain about 33,000 clones, 65% to 80% of them seen just once; the ten biggest clones take up about 7.6%. This receptor was identified in a woman between 45 and 60 years old with HIV. Sequenced material: unsorted PBMCs, taken 2 years after starting antiretroviral therapy. V usage is TRBV5-6 and J usage is TRBJ2-1; D gene uncertain. For the CDR3, the DNA is TGTGCCAGCAGCTTGAGTGGCGGATACAATGAGCAGTTCTTC. Its protein is CASSLSGGYNEQFF.